Sequencing of this T cell receptor (beta chain) was carried out in a study of cytomegalovirus exposure and HLA in healthy donors. Trimming removed 2 bases from V and 6 bases from J, with 14 bases in between. Germline V CDR1 and CDR2: MRHNA, SNTAGT. This CDR3 has 15 residues. PCR primers comprised 60 Vbeta and 13 Jbeta primers. Clones were sequenced by immunoSEQ multiplex PCR, and TCRdb holds only the in-frame ones, with some missing. This table holds hundreds of thousands of clones, approximately 79% found once. The clonotype was recovered from a male donor in good health and CMV-seronegative. Sequenced input: PBMCs. This chain connects TRBV6-4 to TRBJ2-1; possibly TRBD2 for D (6 bases). The CDR3 here is CASSDRVAVPNEQFF. The CDR3 DNA reads as TGTGCCAGCAGTGACCGGGTAGCGGTACCCAATGAGCAGTTCTTC.